The next 25 T cell receptor beta chains were all read from a single sample in a study of blood T cell repertoires in COVID-19. The method was immunoSEQ multiplex PCR; TCRdb's version includes in-frame clones alone and lacks a portion of them. The sample lists about 250,000 clones, about 85% seen once, with around 3% in the top ten. The sample was PBMCs or T cells enriched from blood (not recorded which). The source is a woman in her fifties or sixties who had recovered from COVID-19.

This clone was recorded a few times. This sequence joins TRBV7-9 and TRBJ2-1; D may be TRBD2 (7 bases). This CDR3 is 19 amino acids long. Trimming removed 5 bases from V and 6 bases from J, with 29 bases in between. Per germline, CDR1 SEHNR and CDR2 FQNEAQ (reference sequence). CDR3 DNA sequence: TGTGCCAGCAGCATTTCGACAGGCCCGAGGCGGGAGAGCAGCAATGAGCAGTTCTTC. Amino acid sequence: CASSISTGPRRESSNEQFF.

The CDR3 bases are TGTGCCAGCAGTTCCCGGGACAGGCCTTTCGGCTACACCTTC. Its translation is CASSSRDRPFGYTF. V is TRBV7-9 and J is TRBJ1-2; 8 nucleotides match TRBD1. The germline CDR1 and CDR2 sequences are SEHNR and FQNEAQ (reference sequence). The V and J ends lost 6 bases and 8 bases, in that order; junction bases with no gene match: 11. This CDR3 spans 14 amino acids.

The chain couples TRBV6-2 or TRBV6-3 to TRBJ2-1; maybe TRBD2 (6 bases). V was cut by 2 bases and J by 5 bases, with 13 bases left in between. The CDR3 spans 15 residues. Germline CDR1 reads MNHEY; CDR2 reads SVGEGT. The CDR3 nucleotides read TGTGCCAGCAGTTACGGAGGGTCGGGGGACAATGAGCAGTTCTTC. Its protein product is CASSYGGSGDNEQFF.

This clone was seen a few times. This chain joins TRBV19 and TRBJ1-5, with 7 bases that match TRBD1. Looked up from germline, CDR1 is LNHDA and CDR2 is SQIVND (reference sequence). The CDR3 runs 14 residues. V gave up 8 bases and J gave up 3 bases; unmatched junction bases: 7. This CDR3 reads CASEGQTLNQPQHF. CDR3 sequence (DNA): TGTGCCAGTGAGGGACAGACACTCAATCAGCCCCAGCATTTT. Based on the CDR3 plus reference TRBV19 and TRBJ1-5, the full variable domain is DGGITQSPKYLFRKEGQNVTLSCEQNLNHDAMYWYRQDPGQGLRLIYYSQIVNDFQKGDIAEGYSVSREKKESFPLTVTSAQKNPTAFYLCASEGQTLNQPQHFGDGTRLSIL.

The rearrangement joins TRBV28 to TRBJ1-1, with TRBD1 matching over 7 bases. The CDR3 has 14 amino acids. The trim removed 4 bases at V and 0 bases at J, leaving 2 bases unmatched. Germline loops: CDR1 MDHEN, CDR2 SYDVKM. The CDR3 DNA sequence: TGTGCCAGCAGTTCCGGACAGGTGAACACTGAAGCTTTCTTT. It yields the protein CASSSGQVNTEAFF.

V gene TRBV30 combines with J gene TRBJ1-3; D call uncertain. Trimming cost V 1 base and J 6 bases, with 7 bases left between them. This CDR3 spans 12 amino acids. Per germline, CDR1 GTSNPN and CDR2 SVGIG (reference sequence). CDR3 sequence: CAWSELENTIYF. The CDR3 DNA reads as TGTGCCTGGAGTGAACTTGAAAACACCATATATTTT.

This chain connects TRBV28 to TRBJ1-5, with 9 bases that match TRBD1. Germline V gene data show CDR1 as MDHEN and CDR2 as SYDVKM. This CDR3 is 16 amino acids long. With 6 bases clipped from V and 3 bases from J, the junction kept 9 bases outside the gene matches. CDR3 bases: TGTGCCAGCAGGACTCTCACAGGGGGCATCAATCAGCCCCAGCATTTT. It translates to CASRTLTGGINQPQHF.

The V call is TRBV15, the J call TRBJ2-5, with TRBD1 identical over 10 bases. There are 15 residues in the CDR3. Unmatched junction bases numbered 4, after V lost 4 bases and J lost 2 bases. CDR1 and CDR2 (germline): LNHNV, YYDKDF (reference sequence). CDR3 sequence (DNA): TGTGCCACCAGCACCAGGACAGGGGGGCAAGAGACCCAGTACTTC. This sequence encodes CATSTRTGGQETQYF.

The J gene is TRBJ1-3, the V gene TRBV5-1; unclear D gene. This CDR3 is built from 15 residues. CDR1 is SGHRS and CDR2 is YFSETQ in the germline V gene. V lost 4 bases to trimming and J lost 0 bases, with 11 bases between them. In DNA, the CDR3 is TGCGCCAGCAGCCCCTTGGCAGACTCTGGAAACACCATATATTTT. It yields the protein CASSPLADSGNTIYF.

A single count supports this clone. The chain's CDR3 is CASSPGGGQPQHF. The DNA for the CDR3 is TGTGCCAGTAGTCCAGGGGGCGGTCAGCCCCAGCATTTT. The gene calls are TRBV19 and TRBJ1-5; TRBD1 matches 8 bases. The CDR3 is 13 amino acids. V was clipped by 5 bases and J by 6 bases; unmatched bases: 3. Germline-derived CDR1 and CDR2 are LNHDA and SQIVND (reference sequence).

This clone occurred a few times. The J gene is TRBJ1-2, the V gene TRBV29-1; no clear D. V was pared by 3 bases and J by 4 bases, with 9 bases between. Germline assignment: CDR1 SQVTM and CDR2 ANQGSEA. This CDR3 has 12 amino acids. The CDR3 protein is CSVEYDSYGYTF. CDR3 sequence (DNA): TGCAGCGTTGAGTACGATAGCTATGGCTACACCTTC. The variable domain in full, with the rest retrieved from reference TRBV29-1 and TRBJ1-2, is SAVISQKPSRDICQRGTSLTIQCQVDSQVTMMFWYRQQPGQSLTLIATANQGSEATYESGFVIDKFPISRPNLTFSTLTVSNMSPEDSSIYLCSVEYDSYGYTFGSGTRLTVV.

This clone has just one count. The chain recombines TRBV28 with TRBJ2-2, with D perhaps TRBD1 (5 bases). Trimming took off 7 bases at V and 6 bases at J, with 12 bases between the two ends. Looked up from germline, CDR1 is MDHEN and CDR2 is SYDVKM. The CDR3 sequence is 13 residues long. CDR3 sequence reads: CASTQGYPGELFF. DNA for the CDR3: TGTGCCAGCACTCAGGGTTACCCCGGGGAGCTGTTTTTT.

A single count supports this clone. The chain recombines TRBV6-1 with TRBJ1-3; D gene ambiguous. The germline V and J ends were trimmed by 2 bases and 8 bases, with 10 bases remaining between them. The CDR3 is 13 residues long. The V gene's germline CDR1 is MNHNS and CDR2 SASEGT. Written as DNA, the CDR3 is TGTGCCAGCAGTGAAACCGTCAGGCACACCATATATTTT. Encoded protein: CASSETVRHTIYF.

The chain employs TRBV28 and TRBJ2-1; 7 nucleotides line up with TRBD2. Germline trimming cut 4 bases from V and 1 base from J; bases unmatched to any gene: 7. The CDR3 is made up of 16 amino acids. CDR1 is MDHEN, CDR2 SYDVKM, per germline. CDR3 DNA: TGTGCCAGCAGTTCACATGGGGGGGGATCCTACAATGAGCAGTTCTTC. It encodes CASSSHGGGSYNEQFF.

The chain recombines TRBV28 with TRBJ1-2, with a weak D call TRBD1 (6 bases). Trimming took 5 bases from V and 2 from J, leaving 12 bases between them. From germline, CDR1 is MDHEN and CDR2 SYDVKM. The CDR3 extends over 14 amino acids. CDR3 in amino acids: CASSTMTGNYGYTF. In nucleotides, the CDR3 is TGTGCCAGCAGTACAATGACAGGAAACTATGGCTACACCTTC.

V usage is TRBV29-1 and J usage is TRBJ2-5; D call uncertain. The V end lost 4 bases, the J end lost 6 bases, and 9 bases lay between the germline ends. Germline CDR1 SQVTM, CDR2 ANQGSEA. The CDR3 runs to 11 residues. DNA of the CDR3: TGCAGCGTTGCCTCCGGTCAGACCCAGTACTTC. Encoded protein: CSVASGQTQYF.

The gene calls are TRBV10-3 and TRBJ1-3, with 7 bases matching TRBD1. Germline V gene lookup returns CDR1 ENHRY and CDR2 SYGVKD. J was trimmed by 0 bases and V by 6 bases; bases with no gene match: 8. The CDR3 is 16 amino acids. CDR3 in DNA: TGTGCCATCAGAGACAGGGACACTGACTCTGGAAACACCATATATTTT. It specifies CAIRDRDTDSGNTIYF.

The V gene is TRBV11-3, the J gene TRBJ1-1, with D perhaps matching TRBD1 (5 bases). Germline V gives CDR1 SGHNT, CDR2 YENEEA. The CDR3 covers 15 residues. V shed 3 bases and J shed 1 base, with 12 bases lying between them. Here the CDR3 reads CASSFGGNENTEAFF. The CDR3 nucleotides are TGTGCCAGCAGCTTTGGGGGGAACGAGAACACTGAAGCTTTCTTT.

This clone was observed a few times. The J gene is TRBJ1-6, the V gene TRBV20-1; no reliable D call. Trimming took 3 bases from V and 4 from J, leaving 13 bases between them. The CDR3 covers 15 residues. Germline V gene sequence: CDR1 DFQATT, CDR2 SNEGSKA (reference sequence). The CDR3 bases are TGCAGTGCTAGTCCAGGCTCGGCATATAATTCACCCCTCCACTTT. As protein: CSASPGSAYNSPLHF.

The rearrangement links TRBV10-1 to TRBJ1-1; D is unclear. The CDR3 consists of 13 residues. CDR1 and CDR2 (germline): WNHNN, SYGVQD (reference sequence). V lost 4 bases, J lost 7 bases, and 13 bases lay in between. The CDR3: CASSVSGTGEAFF. The CDR3 DNA is TGCGCCAGCAGTGTCTCCGGAACGGGTGAAGCTTTCTTT.

This clone came up a few times. The chain carries TRBV19 and TRBJ1-2; 9 bases are shared with TRBD1. CDR3 length equals 15 residues. Per the germline V gene, CDR1 is LNHDA and CDR2 is SQIVND (reference sequence). The ends lost 8 bases at V and 2 bases at J; junction bases unmatched: 9. The CDR3 sequence is CASLPGTGSNYGYTF. CDR3 bases: TGTGCCAGTCTTCCCGGGACAGGGTCCAACTATGGCTACACCTTC. Together with reference TRBV19 and TRBJ1-2, the CDR3 gives the full variable domain: DGGITQSPKYLFRKEGQNVTLSCEQNLNHDAMYWYRQDPGQGLRLIYYSQIVNDFQKGDIAEGYSVSREKKESFPLTVTSAQKNPTAFYLCASLPGTGSNYGYTFGSGTRLTVV.

The rearrangement links TRBV5-1 to TRBJ2-1, with D hard to call. Germline-derived CDR1 and CDR2 are SGHRS and YFSETQ. The V and J ends lost 5 bases and 3 bases respectively, with 21 bases between them. The CDR3 has 17 residues. In DNA form, the CDR3 reads TGCGCCAGCAGGGATAATCCGGGTCAAGGAAACTACAATGAGCAGTTCTTC. Its translation: CASRDNPGQGNYNEQFF.

The chain employs TRBV9 and TRBJ1-1; possible D gene TRBD1, 6 bases. With 2 bases removed from V and 5 bases from J, the gap between germline ends came to 16 bases. From germline, CDR1 is SGDLS and CDR2 YYNGEE. The CDR3 extends over 15 amino acids. The CDR3: CASSVGTTGGTEAFF. CDR3 DNA: TGTGCCAGCAGCGTGGGGACAACTGGGGGAACTGAAGCTTTCTTT.

On this clone itself: The same CDR3 is also encoded by other DNA sequences in this sample. The chain has TRBV7-3 and TRBJ2-1; TRBD2 matches at 7 bases. Germline V gene lookup returns CDR1 SGHTA and CDR2 FQGTGA. The CDR3 loop spans 17 amino acids. Trimming took 5 bases from V and 0 from J; bases not matched to a gene: 10. The CDR3 loop is CASSPRPSGSSYNEQFF. In DNA, the CDR3 is TGTGCCAGCAGCCCACGCCCTAGCGGCAGCTCCTACAATGAGCAGTTCTTC.

The genes are TRBV7-2 and TRBJ2-3; TRBD2 is a possible D gene (6 bases). V lost 3 bases and J 0 bases, leaving 13 bases between the germline ends. This CDR3 contains 16 residues. Germline assignment: CDR1 SGHTA and CDR2 FQGNSA. CDR3 amino acids: CASSLEGFPSTDTQYF. CDR3 DNA sequence: TGTGCCAGCAGCTTGGAGGGCTTTCCTAGCACAGATACGCAGTATTTT.